The TCR beta chain under discussion was sequenced for a study of T cell repertoires in cytomegalovirus infection. Study context: Alongside well-studied HLA-B-restricted CMV epitopes, recently identified HLA-C-restricted CMV epitopes were also used. Both CMV infection and a matching HLA type were indicated by public TCR beta signatures. Regarding the study as a whole: CMV-specific HLA-C-restricted TCR beta clonotypes dominated the ex vivo response. Cumulative public TCR beta family frequency identified CMV carriers with the relevant HLA.

TCRdb reanalysed the reads using MiXCR and keeps one entry per CDR3 protein. The sample lists tens of thousands of distinct CDR3 sequences, 20% occurring once. Worth noting for this clonotype: Its antigen is undetermined.

Per germline, CDR1 DFQATT and CDR2 SNEGSKA (reference sequence). The CDR3 has 14 amino acids. V shed 6 bases and J 3 bases; nucleotides not matched to a gene: 9. J is TRBJ2-3 and V is TRBV20-1, with 7 nucleotides matching TRBD2. The sequence was obtained from a human donor in good health (CMV status not recorded). Some clones in this sample may be carry-over from other donors' samples. The sequenced sample was CD8+ T cells from cultured PBMCs, obtained from culture after CMV antigen stimulation. The CDR3 bases are TGCAGTGCCCATCGGGGGGTGGGTACAGATACGCAGTATTTT. Translated, it gives CSAHRGVGTDTQYF.